These T cell receptor beta chains were read from a single sample in a study of T cell therapy after organ transplantation. Their cognate antigens are unknown. Clones were read by immunoSEQ multiplex PCR, and TCRdb kept only the in-frame ones, dropping some. The data contain over 20,000 clones, around 84% of them singletons. Material: CD8+ T cells from blood, obtained after autologous CMV-specific T cell therapy. The receptors derive from a human patient who had received a solid organ transplant and had CMV disease. Some T cells may be graft donor cells. Both conserved end residues are part of each CDR3. Each record gives: D gene, V gene, CDR3 length, CDR3 protein. A D gene is named only where the DNA matches it firmly.

d_gene: NA
v_gene: TRBV11-3
len: 14
CDR3aa: CASSLAGVGTEAFF

d_gene: TRBD1
v_gene: TRBV9
len: 14
CDR3aa: CASSSWTGQETQYF

d_gene: NA
v_gene: TRBV5-1
len: 11
CDR3aa: CASSLWNEQYF

d_gene: NA
v_gene: TRBV9
len: 15
CDR3aa: CASSVVSFSYNEQFF

d_gene: NA
v_gene: TRBV5-5
len: 12
CDR3aa: CASSLGNYGYTF

d_gene: TRBD1
v_gene: TRBV30
len: 14
CDR3aa: CAWRPGTGHSGLFF

d_gene: NA
v_gene: TRBV6-5
len: 16
CDR3aa: CASSYIFGVGTDTQYF

d_gene: NA
v_gene: TRBV9
len: 16
CDR3aa: CASSVDKGPPKETQYF

d_gene: TRBD1
v_gene: TRBV7-9
len: 15
CDR3aa: CASIDRTGARDTQYF

d_gene: NA
v_gene: TRBV9
len: 17
CDR3aa: CASSAQYEGVLTDTQYF

d_gene: NA
v_gene: TRBV4-3
len: 14
CDR3aa: CASSQDNYQETQYF

d_gene: NA
v_gene: TRBV6-4
len: 13
CDR3aa: CASSHRETDTQYF

d_gene: NA
v_gene: TRBV28
len: 11
CDR3aa: CASSYGKTQYF

d_gene: NA
v_gene: TRBV27
len: 13
CDR3aa: CASSLSQGYEQYF

d_gene: NA
v_gene: TRBV27
len: 12
CDR3aa: CASGPGTGELFF

d_gene: TRBD2
v_gene: TRBV27
len: 13
CDR3aa: CASTPSGSYEQYF

d_gene: TRBD1
v_gene: TRBV13
len: 17
CDR3aa: CASSLSSSWTGADTQYF

d_gene: TRBD1
v_gene: TRBV18
len: 18
CDR3aa: CASSPLDRGWVRGETQYF

d_gene: NA
v_gene: TRBV7-8
len: 13
CDR3aa: CASSFGGLYEQYF

d_gene: NA
v_gene: TRBV19
len: 16
CDR3aa: CASSDFGGPSYNEQFF

d_gene: NA
v_gene: TRBV7-3
len: 17
CDR3aa: CASSFPGFWRVNQPQHF

d_gene: NA
v_gene: TRBV11-2
len: 13
CDR3aa: CASSLHRALEQYF

d_gene: NA
v_gene: TRBV6-5
len: 13
CDR3aa: CASSYGVGYGYTF

d_gene: TRBD2
v_gene: TRBV6-6
len: 16
CDR3aa: CASSYTFFSGSNEQFF

d_gene: TRBD1
v_gene: TRBV6-1
len: 14
CDR3aa: CASTQMTGYTEAFF

d_gene: NA
v_gene: TRBV4-3
len: 14
CDR3aa: CASSQDSVIYGYTF

d_gene: TRBD2
v_gene: TRBV7-9
len: 16
CDR3aa: CASSLALAGGLDEQFF

d_gene: NA
v_gene: TRBV14
len: 16
CDR3aa: CASSQVDWEDYNEQFF

d_gene: NA
v_gene: TRBV7-3
len: 13
CDR3aa: CASSLGGRTEAFF

d_gene: NA
v_gene: TRBV19
len: 13
CDR3aa: CASSSKGWNEQFF

d_gene: TRBD1
v_gene: TRBV6-9
len: 14
CDR3aa: CASSYGTDKYEQYF

d_gene: NA
v_gene: TRBV25-1
len: 11
CDR3aa: CASMQGLGYTF

d_gene: NA
v_gene: TRBV7-2
len: 15
CDR3aa: CASSWGLALTDTQYF

d_gene: TRBD1
v_gene: TRBV2
len: 15
CDR3aa: CASRIRDRGVQPQHF

d_gene: TRBD2
v_gene: TRBV9
len: 15
CDR3aa: CASSVGSGRTDTQYF

d_gene: TRBD2
v_gene: TRBV2
len: 16
CDR3aa: CASSGGPSIHQETQYF

d_gene: TRBD2
v_gene: TRBV6-1
len: 12
CDR3aa: CASLGLANEQYF

d_gene: NA
v_gene: TRBV7-9
len: 12
CDR3aa: CASSSQDVGYTF

d_gene: NA
v_gene: TRBV5-1
len: 15
CDR3aa: CASSPREGGNTEAFF

d_gene: TRBD2
v_gene: TRBV4-3
len: 17
CDR3aa: CASSLTLAGERTGELFF

d_gene: TRBD1
v_gene: TRBV19
len: 15
CDR3aa: CASSTKGQGAMDQYF

d_gene: TRBD2
v_gene: TRBV4-1
len: 16
CDR3aa: CASSQEPSGTTDTQYF

d_gene: NA
v_gene: TRBV28
len: 14
CDR3aa: CASSLQDSNYGYTF

d_gene: TRBD1
v_gene: TRBV19
len: 15
CDR3aa: CASSISGTAPYEQYF

d_gene: NA
v_gene: TRBV28
len: 14
CDR3aa: CASSARGVLYEQYF

d_gene: NA
v_gene: TRBV7-9
len: 16
CDR3aa: CASSLVSGQAGYEQYF

d_gene: NA
v_gene: TRBV6-6
len: 14
CDR3aa: CASSYLGDLNTIYF

d_gene: NA
v_gene: TRBV5-6
len: 15
CDR3aa: CASSRDRDNTGELFF

d_gene: NA
v_gene: TRBV4-2
len: 13
CDR3aa: CASSQGGNYGYTF

d_gene: TRBD1
v_gene: TRBV27
len: 15
CDR3aa: CATKGEGQGDEKLFF

d_gene: TRBD1
v_gene: TRBV18
len: 14
CDR3aa: CASSAGGPTDTQYF

d_gene: NA
v_gene: TRBV7-9
len: 14
CDR3aa: CASSLNRAQYEQYF